The clone carrying this T cell receptor (beta chain) was seen only once. The V and J ends lost 2 bases and 6 bases, in that order; junction bases with no gene match: 4. The CDR3 is made up of 14 amino acids. Germline CDR1 is MRHNA and CDR2 is SNTAGT. The data were taken from a study of blood T cell repertoires in COVID-19. Turning to the study itself: Sources were T cells, B-cell-depleted T cells, or PBMCs; the material itself was cDNA or gDNA.

Produced via immunoSEQ multiplex PCR; TCRdb's table is partial and in-frame only. Of around 62,000 clones listed, 88% are singletons. Cohort allocation depended upon clinical history that participants reported. Donors in Cohort 3 who had recovered were those with two negative PCRs, healthcare professional clearance, or resolution of their symptoms. The chain recombines TRBV6-4 with TRBJ2-1, with 7 bases matching TRBD1. This TCR came from a woman between 40 and 55 years old who had recovered from COVID-19. Sequencing was done on a sample of PBMCs or T cells enriched from blood (not recorded which). CDR3 bases: TGTGCCAGCAGTGACAGGGGGCAACCCAATGAGCAGTTCTTC. Translated: CASSDRGQPNEQFF.